The source of this T cell receptor beta chain is a study of blood T cell repertoires in COVID-19. Study details: The United States, Italy and Spain were the sources of the acute and convalescent COVID-19 samples. PBMCs, B-cell-depleted T cells, or T cells were the source of the cDNA or gDNA that made up the material.

How the authors handled the data: Reference gene primer amplification in the assay estimated nucleated cell counts. Generated by immunoSEQ multiplex PCR, the TCRdb table keeps only in-frame clones and is missing some. From that table come the V and J calls and clone size; the DNA was used to work out D and trimming. The data contain hundreds of thousands of clones, approximately 84% of them seen just once; the ten biggest clones take up roughly 11%. Trimming cost V 5 bases and J 5 bases, with 6 bases left between them. CDR1 and CDR2 (germline): SGHTA, FQGNSA. The length of the CDR3 is 11 residues. Patients in Seattle were enrolled during active infection, then followed longitudinally.

The chain uses TRBV7-2 and TRBJ1-2; perhaps TRBD1 as D (5 bases). The sequenced sample consisted of peripheral blood. This clonotype originated in a man aged 50-59 years with COVID-19, enrolled during active disease. The DNA of the CDR3 is TGTGCCAGCAGCGCAGGGTATGGCTACACCTTC. Translation: CASSAGYGYTF.